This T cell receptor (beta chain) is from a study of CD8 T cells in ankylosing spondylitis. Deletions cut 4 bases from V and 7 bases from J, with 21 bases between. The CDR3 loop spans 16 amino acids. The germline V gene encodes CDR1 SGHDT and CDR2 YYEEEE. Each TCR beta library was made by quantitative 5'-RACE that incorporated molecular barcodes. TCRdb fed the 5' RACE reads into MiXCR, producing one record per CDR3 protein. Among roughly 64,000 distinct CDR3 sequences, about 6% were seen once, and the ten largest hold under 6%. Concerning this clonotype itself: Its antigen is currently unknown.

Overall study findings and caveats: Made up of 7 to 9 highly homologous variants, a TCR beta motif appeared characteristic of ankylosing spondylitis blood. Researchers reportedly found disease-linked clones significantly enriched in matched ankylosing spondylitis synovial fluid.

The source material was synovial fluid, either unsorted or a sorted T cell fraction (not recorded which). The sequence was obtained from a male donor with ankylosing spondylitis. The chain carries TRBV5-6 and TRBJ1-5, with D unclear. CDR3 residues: CASSPGLLCADQPQHF. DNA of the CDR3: TGTGCCAGCAGCCCCGGGCTCCTCTGCGCCGACCAGCCCCAGCATTTT.